A single sample is the source of the 7 T cell receptor beta chains below, sequenced in a study of blood T cell repertoires in COVID-19. Sequencing used immunoSEQ multiplex PCR; TCRdb keeps in-frame clones, though not all of them. The profile covers under 250,000 clones, with 75% to 90% appearing a single time and about 6.5% taken by the ten largest. Sequenced sample: peripheral blood. Every receptor here comes from a man in his sixties who had recovered from COVID-19.

CDR3 DNA: TGTGCCAGCAGCTTATTCAGGGCTGGGGCCAACGTCCTGACTTTC. Amino acids: CASSLFRAGANVLTF. J is TRBJ2-6 and V is TRBV7-2, with a possible D match to TRBD1 (5 bases). The length of the CDR3 is 15 residues. V shed 2 bases and J shed 2 bases, with 7 bases lying between them. The germline V gene encodes CDR1 SGHTA and CDR2 FQGNSA.

About this clone: The junction differs from germline at one of its ends, possibly a read error. This chain links TRBV20-1 with TRBJ1-4; 7 nucleotides line up with TRBD1. Per the germline V gene, CDR1 is DFQATT and CDR2 is SNEGSKA (reference sequence). CDR3 size: 10 residues. The CDR3: CSATTDRAHF. The CDR3, as DNA: TGCAGTGCTACCACCGACAGGGCCCATTTT.

This chain joins TRBV15 and TRBJ2-7, with 13 nucleotides matching TRBD2. CDR1 and CDR2 from the germline V gene are LNHNV and YYDKDF (reference sequence). V lost 5 bases, J lost 3 bases, and 13 bases stayed unmatched. The CDR3 is 18 amino acids. CDR3 protein: CATSPKGGLAGTRYEQYF. CDR3 sequence (DNA): TGTGCCACCAGCCCGAAGGGGGGACTAGCGGGAACCCGCTACGAGCAGTACTTC.

CDR3 loop: CAGESRVDPYNEQFF. The CDR3 DNA reads as TGTGCCGGGGAATCCAGGGTGGACCCCTACAATGAGCAGTTCTTC. This rearrangement joins TRBV7-9 to TRBJ2-1, with TRBD1 as a possible D gene (5 bases). This CDR3 region has 15 residues. Germline CDR1 reads SEHNR; CDR2 reads FQNEAQ (reference sequence). V shed 11 bases and J shed 2 bases, with 19 bases lying between them.

The chain employs TRBV6-6 and TRBJ1-1, with 7 bases that match TRBD1. The CDR3 has 14 amino acids. Germline values: CDR1 MNHNY, CDR2 SVGAGI (reference sequence). Trimming cost V 5 bases and J 0 bases; bases outside gene matches: 3. CDR3: CASSLGQLNTEAFF. The CDR3 bases are TGTGCCAGCAGTCTGGGACAGCTGAACACTGAAGCTTTCTTT.

The gene calls are TRBV20-1 and TRBJ1-1; 8 bases align to TRBD1. V was clipped by 6 bases and J by 8 bases; unmatched bases: 5. There are 11 residues in the CDR3. Germline V gene sequence: CDR1 DFQATT, CDR2 SNEGSKA (reference sequence). CDR3 coding DNA: TGCAGTGCCTACTGGACAGGGGAAGCTTTCTTT. Translating gives CSAYWTGEAFF.

The chain has TRBV9 and TRBJ2-7; 10 nucleotides line up with TRBD2. The V segment lost 4 bases and the J segment 3 bases; nucleotides outside the gene matches: 4. The CDR3 is 14 residues long. CDR1 is SGDLS and CDR2 is YYNGEE in the germline V gene. The CDR3 loop reads CASSPASGSYEQYF. The DNA of the CDR3 is TGTGCCAGCAGCCCCGCTAGCGGGAGCTACGAGCAGTACTTC.